This T cell receptor (beta chain) is from a study of response to subunit inactivated influenza vaccine. General study findings and limits: Few additional T cells are recruited per seasonal influenza vaccination, authors suggested.

Note on this clonotype: The antigen is not known.

TCRdb processed the RT-PCR reads anew with MiXCR; each CDR3 protein has one entry. The sample consists of approximately 500,000 distinct CDR3 sequences, roughly 23% of them appearing once. This sample also belongs to another study, concerning T cells expressing NK-cell markers. According to that study: UMIs accompanied the 5'RACE template switching by which TCR beta cDNA was made. Repertoires of TCR beta were obtained from T cells sorted as CD3+CD56+NKG2C+, CD3+CD56+NKG2C- and CD3+CD56-NKG2C+. Most of the eight sequenced donors were HCMV-seropositive; one was seronegative. In a handful of donors, dominant clonotypes made up about 25-65% of CD3+CD56-NKG2C+ cells.

The sample was CD4+ T cells sorted from PBMCs, taken roughly 12 days after vaccination. The sequence derives from a man aged 50 to 60 who received an inactivated influenza vaccine.

Here the CDR3 DNA reads TGCAGTGCTAGAGTCGGGGATAGACTCACTGAAGCTTTCTTT. It specifies CSARVGDRLTEAFF. This chain joins TRBV20-1 and TRBJ1-1; unclear D gene. This CDR3 contains 14 residues. Germline V gene sequence: CDR1 DFQATT, CDR2 SNEGSKA (reference sequence). V was trimmed by 1 base and J by 4 bases, leaving 13 bases between them.